A single sample is the source of the 16 T cell receptor beta chains below, sequenced in a study of radiotherapy plus CTLA-4 blockade in lung cancer. Using immunoSEQ multiplex PCR, the repertoire was profiled, and TCRdb retains in-frame clones only, with some absent. The table includes about 48,000 clones, 65% to 90% detected once. The sample here was peripheral blood, taken from a patient treated with radiotherapy plus ipilimumab. The origin of the receptors is a human donor with non-small cell lung cancer that progressed on radiotherapy plus ipilimumab. Some clones in this sample may be carry-over from other donors' samples.

The rearrangement joins TRBV30 to TRBJ1-6; 8 bases align to TRBD1. J gave up 0 bases and V 0 bases, and 4 bases lay outside the gene matches. Germline V gene lookup returns CDR1 GTSNPN and CDR2 SVGIG (reference sequence). The CDR3 spans 17 residues. The CDR3 reads CAWSVRGTGSYNSPLHF. The DNA of the CDR3 is TGTGCCTGGAGTGTACGTGGGACAGGCTCCTATAATTCACCCCTCCACTTT.

The CDR3 nucleotides read TGTGCCATCAGTTGGACTCCGGGGGGCTATGGCTACACCTTC. Translation: CAISWTPGGYGYTF. The J gene is TRBJ1-2, the V gene TRBV10-3; D perhaps matches TRBD1 (5 bases). Trimming cost V 5 bases and J 4 bases, with 14 bases left between them. CDR1 is ENHRY, CDR2 SYGVKD, per germline. This CDR3 contains 14 residues.

This clone appeared a single time. V is TRBV28 and J is TRBJ1-1; D might be TRBD1 (6 bases). Trimming left V 6 bases short and J 6 bases short, with 14 bases between. The CDR3 covers 13 residues. From germline, CDR1 is MDHEN and CDR2 SYDVKM. The CDR3 protein is CASSSGQKAEAFF. CDR3 in DNA: TGTGCCAGCAGCTCGGGACAAAAAGCTGAAGCTTTCTTT.

The chain combines TRBV19 with TRBJ2-2, with D perhaps TRBD1 (5 bases). Trimming cost V 6 bases and J 2 bases, with 10 bases left between them. The CDR3 loop spans 14 amino acids. Germline CDR1 and CDR2: LNHDA and SQIVND (reference sequence). The CDR3 protein is CASRKTANTGELFF. The CDR3, as DNA: TGTGCCAGTAGGAAGACAGCCAACACCGGGGAGCTGTTTTTT.

This chain links TRBV5-1 with TRBJ1-1; D not certain. The CDR3 has 15 amino acids. Trimming removed 2 bases from V and 1 base from J, with 12 bases in between. The germline V gene encodes CDR1 SGHRS and CDR2 YFSETQ. The CDR3 DNA is TGCGCCAGCAGCTTATCAGGCAGAACGAACACTGAAGCTTTCTTT. Residues: CASSLSGRTNTEAFF.

This sequence joins TRBV6-1 and TRBJ1-2, with 9 bases aligning to TRBD1. The CDR3 totals 14 residues. The germline gives CDR1 MNHNS, CDR2 SASEGT. V was pared by 3 bases and J by 7 bases, with 6 bases of the junction left unmatched. The CDR3 coding sequence is TGTGCCAGCAGTGATACAGGGGGCGCGTTTGGCTACACCTTC. It specifies CASSDTGGAFGYTF.

V is TRBV27 and J is TRBJ2-7; 12 bases align to TRBD2. This CDR3 comprises 17 residues. Germline V gene lookup returns CDR1 MNHEY and CDR2 SMNVEV (reference sequence). The ends lost 3 bases at V and 2 bases at J; junction bases unmatched: 8. The CDR3 DNA follows: TGTGCCAGCAGTTTCCTAGCGGGGGGGCCCTCCCCCTACGAGCAGTACTTC. Amino acid sequence: CASSFLAGGPSPYEQYF.

The chain combines TRBV27 with TRBJ2-7, with D maybe TRBD2 (5 bases). Trimming cost V 2 bases and J 2 bases, with 13 bases left between them. Per germline, CDR1 MNHEY and CDR2 SMNVEV (reference sequence). CDR3 length equals 15 residues. The CDR3 DNA follows: TGTGCCAGCAGTTTAAGGGTTAGCGTTCCCTACGAGCAGTACTTC. Protein: CASSLRVSVPYEQYF.

This clone was seen just once. The rearrangement links TRBV29-1 to TRBJ1-1; 9 bases are shared with TRBD1. Unmatched junction bases numbered 8, after V lost 5 bases and J lost 1 base. The germline CDR1 and CDR2 sequences are SQVTM and ANQGSEA. The CDR3 sequence is 15 residues long. The CDR3 DNA reads TGCAGCGTTCCTACAGGGGGCGCCCCGAACACTGAAGCTTTCTTT. Translation gives CSVPTGGAPNTEAFF.

V usage is TRBV18 and J usage is TRBJ2-3; tentatively, D is TRBD2 (6 bases). This CDR3 is 16 amino acids long. V was shortened by 1 base and J by 0 bases, with 11 bases between the two germline ends. Looked up from germline, CDR1 is KGHSH and CDR2 is LQKENI. CDR3 region: CASSPLSGASTDTQYF. The CDR3 DNA follows: TGTGCCAGCTCACCACTTAGCGGAGCCAGCACAGATACGCAGTATTTT.

The V call is TRBV6-4, the J call TRBJ2-5, with a weak D call TRBD1 (7 bases). Trimming pared 3 bases from V and 0 bases from J, leaving 20 bases between. CDR1 is MRHNA, CDR2 SNTAGT, per germline. This CDR3 has 18 residues. CDR3 sequence reads: CASSDRRAGGCYQETQYF. CDR3 coding DNA: TGTGCCAGCAGTGATAGGCGGGCAGGGGGGTGCTACCAAGAGACCCAGTACTTC.

V usage is TRBV7-8 and J usage is TRBJ1-1; tentative D call: TRBD1 (5 bases). Germline CDR1 reads SGHVS; CDR2 reads FQNEAQ. Trimming shortened V by 6 bases and J by 1 base, and 9 bases separated the two germline ends. This CDR3 region has 13 residues. CDR3: CASRGLRNTEAFF. Written as DNA, the CDR3 is TGTGCCAGCAGGGGACTTAGGAACACTGAAGCTTTCTTT.

This chain connects TRBV2 to TRBJ1-5; perhaps TRBD1 as D (6 bases). The CDR3 covers 14 residues. Germline assignment: CDR1 SNHLY and CDR2 FYNNEI. V lost 8 bases to trimming and J lost 6 bases, with 17 bases between them. This chain's CDR3 is CASASWGQGQPQHF. As DNA, the CDR3 is TGTGCCAGCGCCTCATGGGGGCAGGGTCAGCCCCAGCATTTT.

The chain is built from TRBV28 and TRBJ2-7, with D perhaps TRBD2 (5 bases). Germline CDR1 MDHEN, CDR2 SYDVKM. This CDR3 comprises 15 residues. Trimming left V 5 bases short and J 0 bases short, with 14 bases between. As DNA, the CDR3 is TGTGCCAGCAGTGTAGGAGGCAGTACCTCCTACGAGCAGTACTTC. It translates to CASSVGGSTSYEQYF.

Only one count was recorded for this clone. This rearrangement joins TRBV7-2 to TRBJ1-1; tentative D call: TRBD1 (6 bases). Trimming pared 0 bases from V and 1 base from J, leaving 9 bases between. Germline CDR1 and CDR2: SGHTA and FQGNSA. This CDR3 spans 15 amino acids. CDR3 sequence reads: CASSLARGGNTEAFF. The CDR3 nucleotides read TGTGCCAGCAGCTTAGCGCGAGGGGGGAACACTGAAGCTTTCTTT.

The rearrangement uses TRBV28 and TRBJ2-2; 10 bases fit TRBD2. V lost 8 bases to trimming and J lost 3 bases; unmatched junction nucleotides: 3. The CDR3 is 14 amino acids. The V gene's germline CDR1 is MDHEN and CDR2 SYDVKM. CDR3 DNA sequence: TGTGCCAGCTTGACTAGCGGGTACACCGGGGAGCTGTTTTTT. This codes for CASLTSGYTGELFF.